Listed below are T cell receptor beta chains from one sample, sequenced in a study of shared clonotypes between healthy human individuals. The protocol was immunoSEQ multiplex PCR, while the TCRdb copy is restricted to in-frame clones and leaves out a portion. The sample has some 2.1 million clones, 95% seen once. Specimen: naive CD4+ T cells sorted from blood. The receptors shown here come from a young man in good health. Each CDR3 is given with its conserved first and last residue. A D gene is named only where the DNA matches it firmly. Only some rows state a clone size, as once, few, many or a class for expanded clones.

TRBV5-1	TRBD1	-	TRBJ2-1	TGCGCCAGCAGCTTGGCCGGGACAGGGGGCTCCAATGAGCAGTTCTTC	CASSLAGTGGSNEQFF
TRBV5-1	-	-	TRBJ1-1	TGCGCCAGCAGCTTCGGACACGTGAACACTGAAGCTTTCTTT	CASSFGHVNTEAFF
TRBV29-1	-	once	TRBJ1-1	TGCAGCGGACAAGGAGGGGGAATAACTTTCTTT	CSGQGGGITFF
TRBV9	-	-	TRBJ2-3	TGTGCCAGCAGCGTAGGGATATCGACTAGGGTAGATACGCAGTATTTT	CASSVGISTRVDTQYF
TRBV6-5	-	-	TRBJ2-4	TGTGCCAGCAGTTCCGCTTCGGAGTTCATTCAGTACTTC	CASSSASEFIQYF
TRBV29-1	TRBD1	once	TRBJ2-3	TGCAGCGTTACAGAGCTACCGGGACAGGGGACAGATACGCAGTATTTT	CSVTELPGQGTDTQYF
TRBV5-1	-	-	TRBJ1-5	TGCGCCAGCAATAAGGGGAAACGGGGCAATCAGCCCCAGCATTTT	CASNKGKRGNQPQHF
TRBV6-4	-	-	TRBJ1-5	TGTGCCAGCAGTGCCCAGGGCGGGAGCAATCAGCCCCAGCATTTT	CASSAQGGSNQPQHF
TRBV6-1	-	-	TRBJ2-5	TGTGCCAGCAGTGAAGGAGGTGAGACCCAGTACTTC	CASSEGGETQYF
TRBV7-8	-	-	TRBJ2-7	TGTGCCAGCAGCTTAGATGGGCCCTCCTACGAGCAGTACTTC	CASSLDGPSYEQYF
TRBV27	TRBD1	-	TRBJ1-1	TGTGCCAGCAGTTTAACCCCAGGGGGCGCTCGCACTGAAGCTTTCTTT	CASSLTPGGARTEAFF
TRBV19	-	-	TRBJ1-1	TGTGCCAGTAGTACAACCGCGAACACTGAAGCTTTCTTT	CASSTTANTEAFF
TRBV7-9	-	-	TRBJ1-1	TGTGCCAGCAGCTTAGGGCGGCAGGCCTTGAACACTGAAGCTTTCTTT	CASSLGRQALNTEAFF
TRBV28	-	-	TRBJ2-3	TGTGCCAGCAGTCTAGGCGGGGCTATGGATACGCAGTATTTT	CASSLGGAMDTQYF
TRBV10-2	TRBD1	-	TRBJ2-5	TGCGCCAGCAGGGTGCCGACAGGGGCAGGGGAGACCCAGTACTTC	CASRVPTGAGETQYF
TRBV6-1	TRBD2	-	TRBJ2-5	TGTGCCAGCAGTGCGCGACTAGCGGGGGGTCAAGAGACCCAGTACTTC	CASSARLAGGQETQYF
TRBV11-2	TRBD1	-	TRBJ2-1	TGTGCCAGCAGGCCGGGACAGGGCTACAATGAGCAGTTCTTC	CASRPGQGYNEQFF
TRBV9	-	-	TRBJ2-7	TGTGCCAGCAGCGTAGGAATGACTAACGAGCAGTACTTC	CASSVGMTNEQYF
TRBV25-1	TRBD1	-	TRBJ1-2	TGTGCCAGCAGTGAGGGCGGGACAGGGGCGGGTTATGGCTACACCTTC	CASSEGGTGAGYGYTF
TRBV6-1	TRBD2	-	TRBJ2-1	TGTGCCAGCATCCTAGCGGGGCCTTCGGGGAATGAGCAGTTCTTC	CASILAGPSGNEQFF
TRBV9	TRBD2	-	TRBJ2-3	TGTGCCAGCAGCGTAGATGGGCGGGGGGGCACAGATACGCAGTATTTT	CASSVDGRGGTDTQYF
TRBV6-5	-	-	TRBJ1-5	TGTGCCAGCAGTTACAGAGCGAGCAAGGGTCAGCCCCAGCATTTT	CASSYRASKGQPQHF
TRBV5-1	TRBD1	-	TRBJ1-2	TGCGCCAGCAGCATCGACAGGGGAGGGCTTTTCACCTTC	CASSIDRGGLFTF
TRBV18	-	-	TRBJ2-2	TGTGCCAGCTCACCACCTGGGGCTACCGGGGAGCTGTTTTTT	CASSPPGATGELFF
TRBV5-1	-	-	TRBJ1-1	TGCGCCAGCAGTCAAGAGGTGAACACTGAAGCTTTCTTT	CASSQEVNTEAFF
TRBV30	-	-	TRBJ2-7	TGTGCCTGGAGCGATAGACAGATGTCCTACGAGCAGTACTTC	CAWSDRQMSYEQYF
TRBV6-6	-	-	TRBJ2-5	TGTGCCAGCAGTTACCCTAAGACAGCAGAGACCCAGTACTTC	CASSYPKTAETQYF
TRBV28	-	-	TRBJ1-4	TGTGCCAGCAGTTTAGGGGGCTTCGGTGAAAAACTGTTTTTT	CASSLGGFGEKLFF